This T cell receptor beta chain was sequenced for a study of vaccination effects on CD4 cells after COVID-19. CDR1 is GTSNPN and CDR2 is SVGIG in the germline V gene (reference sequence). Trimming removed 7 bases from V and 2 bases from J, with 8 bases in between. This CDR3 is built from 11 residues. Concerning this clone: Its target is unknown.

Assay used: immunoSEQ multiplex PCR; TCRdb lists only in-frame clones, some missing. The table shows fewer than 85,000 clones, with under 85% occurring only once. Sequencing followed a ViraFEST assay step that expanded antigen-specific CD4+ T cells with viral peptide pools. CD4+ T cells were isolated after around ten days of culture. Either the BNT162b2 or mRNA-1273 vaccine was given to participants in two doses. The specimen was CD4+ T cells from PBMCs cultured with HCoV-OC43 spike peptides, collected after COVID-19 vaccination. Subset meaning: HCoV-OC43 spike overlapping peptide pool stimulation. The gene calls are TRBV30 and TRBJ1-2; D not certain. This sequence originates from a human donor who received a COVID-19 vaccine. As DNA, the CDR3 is TGTGCCTACTCAATGAACTATGGCTACACCTTC. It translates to CAYSMNYGYTF.